This T cell receptor beta chain comes out of a study of T cell repertoires in aging, cancer and after chemotherapy. Amplification of TCR beta used genomic DNA extracted from peripheral blood. TRB rearrangements spanning V, D and J were amplified using mixed TRB-A/B primers. MiXCR was run by TCRdb on the multiplex PCR reads, yielding one entry per CDR3 protein. The sample comprises 1,700 or so distinct CDR3 sequences, 23% of which are singletons, and approximately 24% rests with the top ten. This CDR3 contains 12 residues. V gave up 8 bases and J gave up 8 bases, with 15 bases separating them. About this clonotype: A much larger clone differs from this one at a single base, so this may be a read error.

The sequence came from a human donor with a blood cancer. The J gene is TRBJ1-2, the V gene TRBV12-3 or TRBV12-4; D is unclear. The sequenced sample consisted of blood. The CDR3 here is CASGHQQSGYTF. The CDR3 coding sequence is TGTGCCAGCGGTCACCAACAGAGCGGCTACACCTTC.